This record covers a single T cell receptor (beta chain). Germline V gives CDR1 MNHEY, CDR2 SVGAGI. J was trimmed by 7 bases and V by 2 bases; bases with no gene match: 6. The CDR3 extends over 14 amino acids. This entry comes from a study of blood T cell repertoires in COVID-19. Study processing details: Estimation of nucleated cell counts relied on the amplification of reference gene primers. The repertoire was sequenced with immunoSEQ multiplex PCR; TCRdb's copy has only in-frame clones and lacks some. V and J calls and clone size are those listed in that table; D and trimming were worked out from the DNA. The table has roughly 150,000 clones, approximately 78% seen once. What the recovered Cohort 3 donors had was two negative PCRs, clearance, or symptom resolution.

Sequenced sample: PBMCs or T cells enriched from blood (not recorded which). This sequence joins TRBV6-5 and TRBJ1-1, with TRBD1 matching 8 bases. This clonotype originated in a woman aged 45 to 65 who had recovered from COVID-19. In DNA form, the CDR3 reads TGTGCCAGCAGTTACCTCGGACAGGGAGGTGAAGCTTTCTTT. This sequence encodes CASSYLGQGGEAFF.